Below, one TCR beta chain is given with its context. The data are from a study of blood T cell repertoires in COVID-19. Per the germline V gene, CDR1 is SNHLY and CDR2 is FYNNEI. V shed 6 bases and J 5 bases; nucleotides not matched to a gene: 11. CDR3 length equals 15 residues. Per the study methods: Reference gene primer amplification gave estimated nucleated cell counts. Data came from immunoSEQ multiplex PCR; TCRdb stores just in-frame clones and leaves some out. The V and J calls and clone size were taken over from that table, and D and trimming were inferred from the DNA. The data hold 250,000 to 350,000 clones, with around 90% observed a single time.

The specimen was peripheral blood. The receptor was isolated from a young man with active or convalescent COVID-19. V gene TRBV2 combines with J gene TRBJ2-5, with TRBD2 matching 8 bases. Written as DNA, the CDR3 is TGTGCCAGCAGCCGCCTCGGGACTAGGAGGGAGACCCAGTACTTC. Translating it yields CASSRLGTRRETQYF.